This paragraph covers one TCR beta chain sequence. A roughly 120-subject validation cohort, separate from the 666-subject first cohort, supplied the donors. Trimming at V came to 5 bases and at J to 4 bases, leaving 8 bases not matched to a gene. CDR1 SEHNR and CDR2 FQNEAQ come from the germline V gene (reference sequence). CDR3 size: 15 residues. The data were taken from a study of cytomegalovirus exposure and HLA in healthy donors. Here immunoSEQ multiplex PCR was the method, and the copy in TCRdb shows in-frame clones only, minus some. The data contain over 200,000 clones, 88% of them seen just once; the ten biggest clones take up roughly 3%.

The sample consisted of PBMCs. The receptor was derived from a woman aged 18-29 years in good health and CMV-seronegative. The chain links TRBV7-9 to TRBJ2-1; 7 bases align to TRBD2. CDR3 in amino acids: CASSPQQREYNEQFF. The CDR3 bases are TGTGCCAGCAGCCCCCAGCAGCGGGAATACAATGAGCAGTTCTTC.